The entry below describes one T cell receptor (beta chain). Each participant's cohort was designated according to participant-reported clinical history. The authors' processing: Counts of nucleated cells, estimated from reference gene primer amplification, were obtained. TCRdb keeps only in-frame clones here, not all; method: immunoSEQ multiplex PCR. The V and J calls and clone size are taken from that table; D and trimming were inferred from the DNA. The sample holds a few hundred thousand clones, almost 90% seen once. CDR1 MDHEN and CDR2 SYDVKM come from the germline V gene. Unmatched junction bases numbered 11, after V lost 4 bases and J lost 4 bases. The CDR3 is 16 amino acids. These data come from a study of blood T cell repertoires in COVID-19. Study details: Sites across the United States, Italy and Spain contributed samples from acute and convalescent COVID-19.

V usage is TRBV28 and J usage is TRBJ2-5, with TRBD1 matching 8 bases. What was sequenced was PBMCs or T cells enriched from blood (not recorded which). The sequence derives from a young woman with acute COVID-19. Here the CDR3 reads CASSSYRGVLRETQYF. CDR3 DNA: TGTGCCAGCAGTTCCTACAGGGGGGTTCTGCGAGAGACCCAGTACTTC.